These T cell receptor beta chains were read from a single sample in a study of cytomegalovirus exposure and HLA in healthy donors. Measured with immunoSEQ multiplex PCR; TCRdb has only the in-frame clones, and not every one. The profile covers fewer than 120,000 clones, with about three quarters appearing a single time and under 1.5% taken by the ten largest. Sequencing used PBMCs. The origin of the receptors is a woman in her twenties or thirties in good health and CMV-seronegative. Both conserved end residues are part of each CDR3. A D gene is named only where the DNA matches it firmly. For some rows the clone size is stated as once, few or many, or as a class when expanded; others skip it.

J gene	clone size	D gene	V gene	CDR3 DNA	CDR3 protein
TRBJ2-7	NA	TRBD1	TRBV27	TGTGCCAGCAGCTCGACAGGGAACGAGCAGTACTTC	CASSSTGNEQYF
TRBJ2-1	once	TRBD2	TRBV11-3	TGTGCCAGCAGTTTTGGAGCGGGGGGGGATGAGCAGTTCTTC	CASSFGAGGDEQFF
TRBJ2-4	NA	NA	TRBV7-2	TGTGCCAGCGCGTTAGACAGGACCGCCAAAAACATTCAGTACTTC	CASALDRTAKNIQYF
TRBJ2-2	NA	NA	TRBV28	TGTGCCAGCAGTTTCTTCGGGAACACCGGGGAGCTGTTTTTT	CASSFFGNTGELFF
TRBJ2-5	few	TRBD2	TRBV5-4	TGTGCCAGCAGCACCCCCAGCGGGAGGACCTCCAAAGAGACCCAGTACTTC	CASSTPSGRTSKETQYF
TRBJ2-7	NA	NA	TRBV14	TGTGCCAGCAAATCAGGGGTCGGCTACGAGCAGTACTTC	CASKSGVGYEQYF
TRBJ2-1	NA	TRBD1	TRBV7-2	TGTGCCAGCAGCTCCGGACTCGGGACAGGGGACGAGCAGTTCTTC	CASSSGLGTGDEQFF
TRBJ1-1	NA	NA	TRBV28	TGTGCCAGCAGTTTGCCCCTTGGGGGGGCGAACACTGAAGCTTTCTTT	CASSLPLGGANTEAFF
TRBJ1-2	NA	NA	TRBV6-5	TGTGCCAGCAGTTCGGGATTTTCAGGACAGGGCTACACCTTC	CASSSGFSGQGYTF
TRBJ1-3	few	NA	TRBV7-2	TGTGCCAGCAGCTTATCCTACACCATATATTTT	CASSLSYTIYF
TRBJ1-2	few	TRBD1	TRBV4-2	TGTGCCAGCAGCCAAGGGACAGGGGATAACTATGGCTACACCTTC	CASSQGTGDNYGYTF
TRBJ1-1	NA	NA	TRBV29-1	TGCAGCGCATCGGGACACCTGAACACTGAAGCTTTCTTT	CSASGHLNTEAFF
TRBJ2-5	NA	NA	TRBV19	TGTGCCAGTAGTATAGATTTCCCCGGGACCCAGTACTTC	CASSIDFPGTQYF